This T cell receptor (beta chain) originates from a study of PD-1 blockade in classical Hodgkin lymphoma. TCRdb's copy holds only in-frame clones and misses some; the assay was immunoSEQ multiplex PCR. The table records roughly 64,000 clones, around nine tenths of them present only once. Germline V gene data show CDR1 as MNHNY and CDR2 as SVGAGI (reference sequence). V lost 6 bases, J lost 1 base, and 9 bases stayed unmatched. The CDR3 has 16 residues. The time point denotes: cycle 4 day 1 (C4D1), after about 6 weeks of nivolumab. Each patient relapsed following autologous stem cell transplantation, and prior brentuximab vedotin exposure differed. General study results and limits: Similar baseline diversity was found in complete responders and newly diagnosed patients. Before treatment, TCR diversity in newly diagnosed patients was reportedly lower than in healthy donors. By C4D1, diversity of CD4+ TCRs had risen significantly, whereas that of CD8+ TCRs had not. Nothing has yet pinned down what causes the repertoire differences, possibly disease activity or prior therapy.

For this clone: The antigen is unknown.

Sample: peripheral blood mononuclear cells (PBMCs), taken before the fourth cycle of nivolumab. The chain employs TRBV6-6 and TRBJ2-1, with TRBD1 identical over 7 bases. The sequence was collected from a human donor with classical Hodgkin lymphoma. The CDR3 DNA reads TGTGCCAGCAGCTATGACAGGGATCCTTCCTACAATGAGCAGTTCTTC. It yields the protein CASSYDRDPSYNEQFF.